What follows are 26 T cell receptor beta chains derived from one specimen sequenced in a study of T cell repertoires in cytomegalovirus infection. TCRdb re-analysed the reads in MiXCR, keeping a single row per CDR3 protein. The sample holds some 150,000 distinct CDR3 sequences; about 6% are singletons and the top ten take roughly 18%. Sequenced: PBMCs. These receptors were obtained from a human donor in good health (CMV status not recorded). Some clones in this sample may be carry-over from other donors' samples.

This clonotype was seen many times. The chain is built from TRBV7-2 and TRBJ2-7; D gene unclear. V lost 5 bases to trimming and J lost 4 bases, with 15 bases between them. The CDR3 spans 14 residues. The V gene's germline CDR1 is SGHTA and CDR2 FQGNSA. CDR3 in DNA: TGTGCCAGCAGCCATTACAGAGGTCGGTACGAGCAGTACTTC. This gives the protein CASSHYRGRYEQYF. Full variable domain (missing parts from reference TRBV7-2 and TRBJ2-7): GAGVSQSPSNKVTEKGKDVELRCDPISGHTALYWYRQSLGQGLEFLIYFQGNSAPDKSGLPSDRFSAERTGGSVSTLTIQRTQQEDSAVYLCASSHYRGRYEQYFGPGTRLTVT.

This clonotype was detected many times. The chain recombines TRBV5-1 with TRBJ1-4; maybe TRBD1 (5 bases). Per germline, CDR1 SGHRS and CDR2 YFSETQ. The CDR3 is 16 residues long. The V end lost 4 bases, the J end lost 6 bases, and 19 bases lay between the germline ends. The CDR3 nucleotides are TGCGCCAGCAGCCCGTTCGTCGGGGGGGTGGATGAAAAACTGTTTTTT. This sequence encodes CASSPFVGGVDEKLFF. The complete variable domain, with remaining parts taken from reference TRBV5-1 and TRBJ1-4, reads KAGVTQTPRYLIKTRGQQVTLSCSPISGHRSVSWYQQTPGQGLQFLFEYFSETQRNKGNFPGRFSGRQFSNSRSEMNVSTLELGDSALYLCASSPFVGGVDEKLFFGSGTQLSVL.

In its sample, this clonotype was seen many times. The chain has TRBV28 and TRBJ1-3; TRBD1 might be the D (5 bases). CDR1 is MDHEN, CDR2 SYDVKM, per germline. Trimming took 3 bases from V and 0 from J, leaving 9 bases between them. The CDR3 consists of 15 residues. In DNA, the CDR3 is TGTGCCAGCAGTTTGCGGGGGTCCTCTGGAAACACCATATATTTT. Its translation is CASSLRGSSGNTIYF.

The table lists this clonotype with many counts. This sequence joins TRBV19 and TRBJ1-1, with D unresolved. Germline V gene data show CDR1 as LNHDA and CDR2 as SQIVND (reference sequence). Trimming cost V 1 base and J 6 bases, with 12 bases left between them. The CDR3 totals 14 residues. The CDR3 DNA sequence: TGTGCCAGTAGTATAGTTTCCGGGCCTTCTGAAGCTTTCTTT. It codes for CASSIVSGPSEAFF.

This clonotype has more than one count but fewer than ten. V and J are TRBV2 and TRBJ2-5; D tentatively reads TRBD1 or TRBD2 (5 bases each). Germline CDR1 SNHLY, CDR2 FYNNEI. Trimming removed 3 bases from V and 2 bases from J, with 28 bases in between. This CDR3 spans 20 amino acids. The CDR3, as DNA: TGTGCCAGCAGTGATGACCGTCACCTGCCCTGGAGCAGGGAGCAAGAGACCCAGTACTTC. Amino acid sequence: CASSDDRHLPWSREQETQYF.

This clonotype came up many times. CDR3 nucleotide sequence: TGTGCCAGCAGCTTTGGTACAGGGTTCCGGAATGAGCAGTTCTTC. Its protein is CASSFGTGFRNEQFF. This chain links TRBV7-2 with TRBJ2-1; possible D gene TRBD1, 6 bases. Germline assignment: CDR1 SGHTA and CDR2 FQGNSA. V dropped 3 bases and J dropped 7 bases, with 16 bases sitting between them. The CDR3 extends over 15 amino acids.

The chain recombines TRBV5-1 with TRBJ2-7; 12 bases are shared with TRBD2. CDR3 size: 17 residues. Per the germline V gene, CDR1 is SGHRS and CDR2 is YFSETQ. Trimming cost V 4 bases and J 2 bases; bases outside gene matches: 10. The CDR3 is CASSPGLAGIRTYEQYF. As DNA, the CDR3 is TGCGCCAGCAGCCCCGGACTAGCGGGAATTAGAACCTACGAGCAGTACTTC.

This clonotype has a count of ten or more. This chain uses TRBV6-5 with TRBJ1-6; the D gene is possibly TRBD1 (5 bases). This CDR3 comprises 14 residues. The germline CDR1 and CDR2 sequences are MNHEY and SVGAGI. Trimming removed 6 bases from V and 6 bases from J, with 12 bases in between. The CDR3 here is CASSRDGTNSPLHF. In nucleotides, the CDR3 is TGTGCCAGCAGCCGGGACGGGACTAATTCACCCCTCCACTTT.

V and J are TRBV27 and TRBJ1-1; D is unclear. CDR1 is MNHEY, CDR2 SMNVEV, per germline (reference sequence). The length of the CDR3 is 15 residues. The ends were cut back, 3 bases at V and 5 bases at J, with 16 bases in the middle. The CDR3 sequence is CASSFPPGRATEAFF. The CDR3 coding sequence is TGTGCCAGCAGTTTCCCCCCGGGTAGGGCTACTGAAGCTTTCTTT.

In this sample, this clonotype turned up many times. The chain has TRBV7-2 and TRBJ2-5, with TRBD1 matching 9 bases. CDR3 length: 16 amino acids. Germline V gene sequence: CDR1 SGHTA, CDR2 FQGNSA. With V trimmed by 1 base and J by 4 bases, 7 bases remained unmatched. The CDR3 reads CASSLVPGTGLETQYF. CDR3 coding DNA: TGTGCCAGCAGCTTAGTACCCGGGACAGGGTTAGAGACCCAGTACTTC.

This chain joins TRBV20-1 and TRBJ1-5; D gene uncertain. The CDR3 contains 14 residues. Trimming took 1 base from V and 7 from J, leaving 14 bases between them. Germline-derived CDR1 and CDR2 are DFQATT and SNEGSKA (reference sequence). The CDR3 protein is CSARVPQRRQPQHF. The CDR3 region has the DNA TGCAGTGCTAGAGTACCGCAGAGACGACAGCCCCAGCATTTT.

This clonotype was observed at least ten times. V gene TRBV28 combines with J gene TRBJ2-7, with D unresolved. The CDR3 consists of 12 residues. V gave up 8 bases and J gave up 3 bases, with 11 bases separating them. CDR1 is MDHEN, CDR2 SYDVKM, per germline. CDR3 in DNA: TGTGCCAGCGGGAACAAGAACTACGAGCAGTACTTC. Translating gives CASGNKNYEQYF.

The chain combines TRBV5-4 with TRBJ1-2; D possibly corresponds to TRBD1 (5 bases). CDR1 SGHNT and CDR2 YYREEE come from the germline V gene (reference sequence). The CDR3 covers 16 residues. The V end lost 3 bases, the J end lost 5 bases, and 20 bases lay between the germline ends. For the CDR3, the DNA is TGTGCCAGCAGCTCACGCATGACACCGGACATTTATGGCTACACCTTC. Its protein product is CASSSRMTPDIYGYTF.

This clonotype was seen repeatedly, ten times or more. The chain links TRBV7-2 to TRBJ1-1, with 9 bases matching TRBD1. CDR3 length equals 15 residues. CDR1 is SGHTA, CDR2 FQGNSA, per germline. The ends lost 4 bases at V and 5 bases at J; junction bases unmatched: 8. CDR3 nucleotide sequence: TGTGCCAGCAGCTACCTACAGGGGGCGCAGACTGAAGCTTTCTTT. It specifies CASSYLQGAQTEAFF.

This clonotype was seen repeatedly, ten times or more. The chain is built from TRBV7-2 and TRBJ1-1, with D possibly TRBD1 on 5 matching bases. The V end lost 5 bases, the J end lost 2 bases, and 12 bases lay between the germline ends. The CDR3 is made up of 14 amino acids. Germline V lookup: CDR1 SGHTA, CDR2 FQGNSA. CDR3: CASSLAGGNTEAFF. The DNA of the CDR3 is TGTGCCAGCAGCCTGGCGGGGGGAAACACTGAAGCTTTCTTT.

On this clonotype itself: A much larger clone differs by one base, so this may be a read error. V gene TRBV20-1 combines with J gene TRBJ1-6, with TRBD1 identical over 7 bases. Germline CDR1 is DFQATT and CDR2 is SNEGSKA (reference sequence). The CDR3 sequence is 14 residues long. V lost 5 bases to trimming and J lost 5 bases; unmatched junction nucleotides: 6. As DNA, the CDR3 is TGCAGTGCTCCATTACAGGGGCATAATTCACCCCTCCACTTT. Residues: CSAPLQGHNSPLHF.

This clonotype was counted at least ten times. The CDR3 sequence: CAGQQGHDYGYTF. Here the CDR3 DNA reads TGTGCCGGGCAGCAGGGCCACGACTATGGCTACACCTTC. The V gene is TRBV6-1, the J gene TRBJ1-2; tentatively, D is TRBD1 (5 bases). The V gene's germline CDR1 is MNHNS and CDR2 SASEGT. This CDR3 has 13 residues. Trimming left V 11 bases short and J 3 bases short, with 16 bases between.

This clonotype was seen many times. This chain joins TRBV7-2 and TRBJ2-3, with a weak D call TRBD1 (6 bases). Germline CDR1 and CDR2: SGHTA and FQGNSA. The CDR3 sequence is 14 residues long. V was trimmed by 6 bases and J by 2 bases, leaving 12 bases between them. This chain's CDR3 is CASRPGTNTDTQYF. The CDR3 DNA reads as TGTGCCAGCAGACCCGGGACAAACACAGATACGCAGTATTTT.

This clonotype came up once. This rearrangement joins TRBV29-1 to TRBJ2-3; weak D call: TRBD1 (6 bases). Looked up from germline, CDR1 is SQVTM and CDR2 is ANQGSEA. The CDR3 loop spans 14 amino acids. The ends were cut back, 6 bases at V and 0 bases at J, with 13 bases in the middle. CDR3 residues: CSVKGQFSTDTQYF. DNA of the CDR3: TGCAGCGTCAAAGGACAGTTTAGCACAGATACGCAGTATTTT.

This clonotype was counted many times. The V and J genes are TRBV7-9 and TRBJ1-2; D is ambiguous. The CDR3 length is 11 residues. The germline V gene has CDR1 SEHNR and CDR2 FQNEAQ (reference sequence). The CDR3 DNA reads TGTGCAAGCGCCCAAAACTATGGCTACACCTTC. It encodes CASAQNYGYTF.

Many counts were recorded for this clonotype. The genes are TRBV7-3 and TRBJ1-2, with D tentatively TRBD1 (6 bases). V gave up 5 bases and J gave up 0 bases, with 13 bases separating them. The germline gives CDR1 SGHTA, CDR2 FQGTGA. The CDR3 loop spans 15 amino acids. For the CDR3, the DNA is TGTGCCAGCAGCCCCACTTCAGGGGCTAACTATGGCTACACCTTC. This gives the protein CASSPTSGANYGYTF.

This clonotype was counted ten times or more. The V call is TRBV7-2, the J call TRBJ2-7; D may be TRBD1 (5 bases). Germline V lookup: CDR1 SGHTA, CDR2 FQGNSA. The V and J ends lost 5 bases and 3 bases respectively, with 14 bases between them. The CDR3 runs to 14 residues. The CDR3 DNA sequence: TGTGCCAGCAGCGGGGCCTTAAAGAGCTACGAGCAGTACTTC. It yields the protein CASSGALKSYEQYF.

This clonotype was picked up many times. V and J are TRBV7-6 and TRBJ1-4; D is possibly TRBD1 (6 bases). V was clipped by 3 bases and J by 2 bases, with 16 bases between them. This CDR3 is built from 17 residues. The germline CDR1 and CDR2 sequences are SGHVS and FNYEAQ. The CDR3 DNA reads as TGTGCCAGCAGCTTGGGGGCTCCGGGCGACACTAATGAAAAACTGTTTTTT. This encodes CASSLGAPGDTNEKLFF.

This clonotype occurred many times. The chain is built from TRBV7-9 and TRBJ2-7; D not certain. Germline CDR1 reads SEHNR; CDR2 reads FQNEAQ (reference sequence). Trimming shortened V by 6 bases and J by 1 base, and 7 bases separated the two germline ends. The CDR3 length is 12 residues. The CDR3 protein is CASSRESYEQYF. In DNA form, the CDR3 reads TGTGCCAGCAGTAGAGAATCCTACGAGCAGTACTTC.

This clonotype has ten or more counts. This sequence joins TRBV7-2 and TRBJ1-5; D perhaps matches TRBD1 (6 bases). Trimming left V 5 bases short and J 0 bases short, with 11 bases between. Germline CDR1 is SGHTA and CDR2 is FQGNSA. This CDR3 is built from 15 residues. CDR3 sequence reads: CASSLGQSSNQPQHF. CDR3 DNA sequence: TGTGCCAGCAGCCTTGGACAGAGTAGCAATCAGCCCCAGCATTTT.

In this sample, this clonotype turned up a few times. The CDR3: CASSLTSNTEAFF. In DNA, the CDR3 is TGTGCCAGCAGTTTAACCAGTAACACTGAAGCTTTCTTT. The gene calls are TRBV12-3 or TRBV12-4 and TRBJ1-1; D is unresolved. With 2 bases removed from V and 2 bases from J, the gap between germline ends came to 6 bases. This CDR3 spans 13 amino acids.